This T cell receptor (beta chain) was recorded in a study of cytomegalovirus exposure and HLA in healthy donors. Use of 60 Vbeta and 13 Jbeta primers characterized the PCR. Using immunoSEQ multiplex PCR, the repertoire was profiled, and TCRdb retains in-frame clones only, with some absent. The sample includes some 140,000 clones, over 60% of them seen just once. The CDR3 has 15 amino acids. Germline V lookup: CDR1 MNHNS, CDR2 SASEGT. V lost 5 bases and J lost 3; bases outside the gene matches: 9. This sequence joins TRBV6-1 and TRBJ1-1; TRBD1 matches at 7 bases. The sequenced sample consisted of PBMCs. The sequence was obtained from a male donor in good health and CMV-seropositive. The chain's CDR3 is CASSPSTGVYTEAFF. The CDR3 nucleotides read TGTGCCAGCAGTCCCAGTACAGGGGTGTACACTGAAGCTTTCTTT.